Shown below are 20 T cell receptor beta chains from a single sample sequenced in a study of T cells in Graves' hyperthyroidism and ophthalmopathy. Amplification of TCR beta CDR3 regions used RNA as the template. During a first-round RT-PCR of the TCR CDR3, the HTBI primer set was used. TCRdb ran MiXCR on the multiplex PCR reads and lists one entry per CDR3 protein. Of approximately 410,000 distinct CDR3 sequences in the sample, roughly 14% were seen once. Specimen: blood. The receptor set was obtained from a man aged 18 to 30 with Graves' ophthalmopathy.

This clonotype was counted only a few times. The chain links TRBV9 to TRBJ2-7; D call uncertain. The germline V gene encodes CDR1 SGDLS and CDR2 YYNGEE. V lost 0 bases and J lost 0, with 7 bases in between. The CDR3 contains 14 residues. CDR3 DNA sequence: TGTGCCAGCAGCGTAGATAAGAACTCCTACGAGCAGTACTTC. Translation: CASSVDKNSYEQYF.

This clonotype was seen a few times. This rearrangement joins TRBV10-3 to TRBJ1-1; D is unresolved. V was cut by 3 bases and J by 2 bases, with 1 base left in between. This CDR3 comprises 11 residues. Per the germline V gene, CDR1 is ENHRY and CDR2 is SYGVKD. The CDR3 DNA sequence: TGTGCCATCAGTGAAAACACTGAAGCTTTCTTT. The encoded protein is CAISENTEAFF.

This clonotype was counted only a few times. The DNA of the CDR3 is TGTGCCAGCAGTGCCGAAGACAGGGTATATTATGGCTACACCTTC. This sequence encodes CASSAEDRVYYGYTF. The V gene is TRBV6-1, the J gene TRBJ1-2; 7 nucleotides align to TRBD1. The CDR3 length is 15 residues. Per the germline V gene, CDR1 is MNHNS and CDR2 is SASEGT. Losses at the gene ends were 4 bases for V and 5 bases for J; bases not matched to a gene: 10.

The genes are TRBV12-3 or TRBV12-4 and TRBJ2-7; D might be TRBD1 (6 bases). The CDR3 has 13 residues. Trimming cost V 6 bases and J 3 bases, with 12 bases left between them. DNA of the CDR3: TGTGCCAGCAGCGGGGACATCTACTACGAGCAGTACTTC. This encodes CASSGDIYYEQYF.

This clonotype showed up just a few times. CDR3 coding DNA: TGTGCCAGCAGTCCCGGGCCGAGGGGCGCAGTAGCCGGGGAGCTGTTTTTT. Translation: CASSPGPRGAVAGELFF. J is TRBJ2-2 and V is TRBV12-3 or TRBV12-4; either TRBD1 or TRBD2 may supply D (5 bases each). This CDR3 is 17 amino acids long. V gave up 5 bases and J gave up 6 bases, with 22 bases separating them.

This clonotype was seen a handful of times. This chain's CDR3 is CASSHGQEYPDTQYF. In DNA, the CDR3 is TGTGCCAGCAGCCATGGACAGGAGTACCCAGATACGCAGTATTTT. The rearrangement uses TRBV7-9 and TRBJ2-3; 7 bases are a match to TRBD1. J gave up 4 bases and V 5 bases, and 9 bases lay outside the gene matches. Germline loops: CDR1 SEHNR, CDR2 FQNEAQ (reference sequence). CDR3 length equals 15 residues.

There are many counts of this clonotype. The V and J genes are TRBV2 and TRBJ1-5, with D perhaps matching TRBD1 (6 bases). The CDR3 length is 14 residues. Germline V gene data show CDR1 as SNHLY and CDR2 as FYNNEI. V lost 6 bases, J lost 3 bases, and 12 bases lay in between. The CDR3 loop is CASSQQGLNQPQHF. The CDR3 DNA follows: TGTGCCAGCAGCCAACAGGGACTCAATCAGCCCCAGCATTTT.

At least ten counts were recorded for this clonotype. The rearrangement links TRBV24-1 to TRBJ1-1; D gene unclear. Trimming cost V 0 bases and J 3 bases, with 4 bases left between them. Per germline, CDR1 KGHDR and CDR2 SFDVKD. The CDR3 covers 13 residues. In DNA form, the CDR3 reads TGTGCCACCAGTGATTTGCAGCACACTGAAGCTTTCTTT. Amino acids: CATSDLQHTEAFF.

This clonotype was picked up many times. This sequence joins TRBV4-1 and TRBJ2-1, with TRBD1 as a possible D gene (7 bases). V was shortened by 0 bases and J by 5 bases, with 11 bases between the two germline ends. This CDR3 spans 15 amino acids. Germline assignment: CDR1 MGHRA and CDR2 YSYEKL. CDR3 nucleotides: TGCGCCAGCAGCCAAGAGACAGGGAGGCACAATGAGCAGTTCTTC. It specifies CASSQETGRHNEQFF.

This clonotype was picked up many times. The CDR3 reads CASSRYLSSSGANVLTF. CDR3 DNA: TGTGCCAGCAGCCGGTACTTGTCGAGCTCTGGGGCCAACGTCCTGACTTTC. The chain is built from TRBV3-1 and TRBJ2-6; unclear D gene. Germline-derived CDR1 and CDR2 are LGHDT and YNNKEL (reference sequence). The CDR3 has 17 residues. Trimming left V 4 bases short and J 0 bases short, with 13 bases between.

This clonotype appeared many times. The chain employs TRBV20-1 and TRBJ2-1, with TRBD2 matching over 9 bases. Germline-derived CDR1 and CDR2 are DFQATT and SNEGSKA (reference sequence). There are 14 residues in the CDR3. V shed 3 bases, J shed 8 bases, and the junction held 8 bases outside the gene matches. In DNA form, the CDR3 reads TGCAGTGCTAGTGACCCGGGACTAGCATATGAGCAGTTCTTC. It codes for CSASDPGLAYEQFF.

This clonotype was counted between two and nine times. The CDR3 sequence: CASSEAHSGNTIYF. The CDR3 DNA reads TGTGCCAGCAGTGAGGCCCACTCTGGAAACACCATATATTTT. The chain links TRBV6-1 to TRBJ1-3, with D uncertain. The V end was cut by 3 bases, the J end by 0 bases, with 6 bases between. Germline V gives CDR1 MNHNS, CDR2 SASEGT. There are 14 residues in the CDR3.

This clonotype was detected ten times or more. The chain combines TRBV11-2 with TRBJ1-3, with no clear D. CDR1 is SGHAT, CDR2 FQNNGV, per germline. The CDR3 length is 12 residues. Trimming pared 0 bases from V and 7 bases from J, leaving 4 bases between. CDR3 protein: CASSLDRNTIYF. DNA for the CDR3: TGTGCCAGCAGCTTAGATAGGAACACCATATATTTT.

This clonotype was counted only a few times. The V gene is TRBV5-4, the J gene TRBJ2-1; D possibly corresponds to TRBD2 (6 bases). The V and J ends lost 4 bases and 8 bases respectively, with 22 bases between them. The CDR3 is 16 residues long. Germline V CDR1 and CDR2: SGHNT, YYREEE (reference sequence). This CDR3 reads CASSATGTGTMDEQFF. CDR3 DNA sequence: TGTGCCAGCAGCGCAACCGGGACTGGCACAATGGATGAGCAGTTCTTC.

Ten or more counts support this clonotype. Germline and junction disagree at one end, which may indicate a read error. The chain joins TRBV11-2 to TRBJ2-1; 11 nucleotides agree with TRBD1. Germline loops: CDR1 SGHAT, CDR2 FQNNGV. The CDR3 has 16 amino acids. CDR3 amino acids: CASSVDGTGGYNEQFF. CDR3 DNA sequence: TGTGCCAGCAGCGTAGACGGGACAGGGGGCTACAATGAGCAGTTCTTC. The full variable domain, with the rest looked up from reference TRBV11-2 and TRBJ2-1, is EAGVAQSPRYKIIEKRQSVAFWCNPISGHATLYWYQQILGQGPKLLIQFQNNGVVDDSQLPKDRFSAERLKGVDSTLKIQPAKLEDSAVYLCASSVDGTGGYNEQFFGPGTRLTVL.

The genes are TRBV15 and TRBJ2-7, with 8 bases aligning to TRBD2. Germline lookup yields CDR1 LNHNV and CDR2 YYDKDF (reference sequence). After removal of 0 bases from V and 3 bases from J, the junction contained 4 bases not matched to a gene. CDR3 length equals 15 residues. The CDR3: CATSRDRTSSYEQYF. The CDR3 nucleotides are TGTGCCACCAGCAGAGATAGGACTAGCAGCTACGAGCAGTACTTC.

This clonotype was counted at least ten times. V and J are TRBV3-1 and TRBJ2-1; maybe TRBD2 (5 bases). The V end was cut by 2 bases, the J end by 9 bases, with 14 bases between. This CDR3 is built from 14 residues. Germline CDR1 and CDR2: LGHDT and YNNKEL (reference sequence). The CDR3 DNA reads TGTGCCAGCAGCCAACCAAACTCTGCGGGTGAGCAGTTCTTC. This codes for CASSQPNSAGEQFF.

The table lists this clonotype with many counts. This sequence joins TRBV7-8 and TRBJ2-1; D is uncertain. This CDR3 has 11 amino acids. V was clipped by 6 bases and J by 4 bases, with 4 bases between them. Germline V lookup: CDR1 SGHVS, CDR2 FQNEAQ. This CDR3 reads CASSEYNEQFF. CDR3 sequence (DNA): TGTGCCAGCAGTGAATACAATGAGCAGTTCTTC. The full variable domain, completed using reference TRBV7-8 and TRBJ2-1, is GAGVSQSPRYKVAKRGQDVALRCDPISGHVSLFWYQQALGQGPEFLTYFQNEAQLDKSGLPSDRFFAERPEGSVSTLKIQRTQQEDSAVYLCASSEYNEQFFGPGTRLTVL.

This sequence joins TRBV20-1 and TRBJ2-3, with 13 nucleotides matching TRBD2. J gave up 4 bases and V 0 bases, and 10 bases lay outside the gene matches. The CDR3 extends over 18 amino acids. Germline values: CDR1 DFQATT, CDR2 SNEGSKA (reference sequence). Here the CDR3 reads CSARDKFGLAGVSDTQYF. In DNA form, the CDR3 reads TGCAGTGCTAGAGATAAGTTCGGACTAGCGGGAGTCTCAGATACGCAGTATTTT.

This clonotype was picked up many times. The V and J genes are TRBV6-1 and TRBJ2-3; D not resolved. CDR1 MNHNS and CDR2 SASEGT come from the germline V gene. This CDR3 region has 13 residues. Trimming pared 5 bases from V and 3 bases from J, leaving 9 bases between. This CDR3 reads CASSQSLTDTQYF. In DNA, the CDR3 is TGTGCCAGCAGTCAGAGTTTGACAGATACGCAGTATTTT.